This is a list of T cell receptor beta chains from one sample in a study of blood T cell repertoires in COVID-19. The assay was immunoSEQ multiplex PCR, and TCRdb's table has in-frame clones only and misses some. The sample holds roughly 290,000 clones, approximately 85% seen once. Material: peripheral blood. The receptors originated from a human donor with COVID-19, enrolled during active disease. The donor label of this sample is uncertain. The CDR3 runs from the conserved cysteine through the conserved F or W. The D gene is left open where the match is weak. Clone sizes are given selectively: once, few, many, or a class where the clone is expanded.

NA	TRBV7-3	TRBD1	TRBJ2-7	TGTGCCAGCAGCTTAGAGGGGGCGCAGGACGAGCAGTACTTC	CASSLEGAQDEQYF
NA	TRBV28	NA	TRBJ2-7	TGTGCCAGCAGAACGAACAGGGATATGTACGAGCAGTACTTC	CASRTNRDMYEQYF
NA	TRBV10-3	TRBD2	TRBJ2-5	TGTGCCATCAGTGACTTCGGCGGGCGGGGGGAGACCCAGTACTTC	CAISDFGGRGETQYF
NA	TRBV11-1	NA	TRBJ1-5	TGTGCCAGCAGCTGGGAGGAGGGCCAGCCCCAGCATTTT	CASSWEEGQPQHF
NA	TRBV28	TRBD1	TRBJ1-1	TGTGCCAGCAGGCTCCAGGGGGCGGGAAACACTGAAGCTTTCTTT	CASRLQGAGNTEAFF
once	TRBV6-6	NA	TRBJ2-1	TGTGCCACCAATATAGAATTAGTCAATGAGCAGTTCTTC	CATNIELVNEQFF
few	TRBV15	NA	TRBJ1-3	TGTGCCACCAGGGCACCCTCTGGAAACACCATATATTTT	CATRAPSGNTIYF
NA	TRBV7-8	TRBD1	TRBJ1-4	TGTGCCAGCAGCTTAGTCCAGGGGGCGGCTGAAAAACTGTTTTTT	CASSLVQGAAEKLFF
once	TRBV5-4	TRBD2	TRBJ2-2	TGTGCCAGCAGCTTGGATCCTCTAGCGGGAGCCGGGGAGCTGTTTTTT	CASSLDPLAGAGELFF
NA	TRBV19	NA	TRBJ2-2	TGTGCCAGTAGTATACAGGGGCTGGGGGAGCTGTTTTTT	CASSIQGLGELFF
few	TRBV2	NA	TRBJ1-1	TGTGCCAGCAGTGAGATTCAGGGGCTCACTGAAGCTTTCTTT	CASSEIQGLTEAFF
NA	TRBV19	TRBD2	TRBJ2-1	TGTGCCAGTAGCCTAGCGGGTTCCTTCAATGAGCAGTTCTTC	CASSLAGSFNEQFF
NA	TRBV7-3	NA	TRBJ2-2	TGTGCCAGCAGCTTATCCAGGGGGGACACCGGGGAGCTGTTTTTT	CASSLSRGDTGELFF
NA	TRBV19	TRBD1	TRBJ1-5	TGTGCCAGCCGGGACAGGGATCAGCCCCAGCATTTT	CASRDRDQPQHF
NA	TRBV30	NA	TRBJ2-1	TGTGCCTGGAGCCGCACTAGCTCCCCCTACAATGAGCAGTTCTTC	CAWSRTSSPYNEQFF
NA	TRBV1	NA	TRBJ2-1	TGCACCAGCAGCCAAGATGACAGTGGGGCTAGCGGGGCATACAATGAGCAGTTCTTC	CTSSQDDSGASGAYNEQFF
NA	TRBV30	TRBD1	TRBJ1-6	TGTGCCTGGAGGCAGGGGGCCAGTAATTCACCCCTCCACTTT	CAWRQGASNSPLHF
NA	TRBV7-9	TRBD2	TRBJ2-1	TGTGCCAGCAGCCTGAAAAGGACTAGCGGGAGGGCTTCCAATGAGCAGTTCTTC	CASSLKRTSGRASNEQFF
once	TRBV20-1	TRBD2	TRBJ2-7	TGCAGTGCTAGTAGGGGACTAGCGGGAGCATTTTCCGACGAGCAGTACTTC	CSASRGLAGAFSDEQYF
NA	TRBV6-1	NA	TRBJ1-2	TGTGCCAGCAGTGAGAGGTCTAGGGCGACTAACGGCTACACCTTC	CASSERSRATNGYTF
once	TRBV19	TRBD1	TRBJ1-3	TGTGCCAGCCACGAAACAGGGGCTGGAAACACCATATATTTT	CASHETGAGNTIYF
NA	TRBV5-4	TRBD1	TRBJ1-4	TGTGCCAGCACCGTTGATATAGGGGGCGCGGCAACTAATGAAAAACTGTTTTTT	CASTVDIGGAATNEKLFF
NA	TRBV5-1	NA	TRBJ1-1	TGCGCCAGCAGCTTGGGGGCAGACAACACTGAAGCTTTCTTT	CASSLGADNTEAFF
NA	TRBV9	NA	TRBJ1-4	TGTGCCAGCAGCCGATCAGGAGGGGAAAAACTGTTTTTT	CASSRSGGEKLFF
NA	TRBV7-9	TRBD1	TRBJ1-2	TGTGCCAGCAGCTTAGGCGGACAGGGAGGGGGACCTAACTATGGCTACACCTTC	CASSLGGQGGGPNYGYTF
NA	TRBV9	TRBD2	TRBJ2-5	TGTGCCAGCTTGGGTCTGGCGGGAGAGTACCAAGAGACCCAGTACTTC	CASLGLAGEYQETQYF
NA	TRBV7-9	TRBD1	TRBJ1-2	TGTGCCAGCAGCCCGGGGGCCAGGGGGCAAAACTATGGCTACACCTTC	CASSPGARGQNYGYTF
NA	TRBV4-3	TRBD2	TRBJ2-1	TGCGCCAGCAGCCAAGTCTATGGGCTACTAGCGGGAGCGGACAATGAGCAGTTCTTC	CASSQVYGLLAGADNEQFF
NA	TRBV6-1	TRBD2	TRBJ2-5	TGTGCCAGCAGTGCGCCCCAGACTAGCGGGCAAGAGACCCAGTACTTC	CASSAPQTSGQETQYF
NA	TRBV19	TRBD1	TRBJ1-2	TGTGCCAGTACTCGCGGGACAGGGGTTAACTATGGCTACACCTTC	CASTRGTGVNYGYTF
NA	TRBV19	TRBD1	TRBJ1-1	TGTGCCAGTACAGGGGGGATTGATGCGAACACTGAAGCTTTCTTT	CASTGGIDANTEAFF
NA	TRBV5-1	TRBD1	TRBJ1-4	TGCGCCAGCAGCTCCTTTCCTCGGACAGGGGAGAGGCGAGCTAATGAAAAACTGTTTTTT	CASSSFPRTGERRANEKLFF
NA	TRBV5-1	TRBD1	TRBJ2-7	TGCGCCAGCAGCTCGACCTCTAGAGGGACAGGGAACTACGAGCAGTACTTC	CASSSTSRGTGNYEQYF
once	TRBV5-1	TRBD2	TRBJ2-1	TGCGCCAGCAGCGCCCCACTAGCGGGAGGGCAGGGTGAGCAGTTCTTC	CASSAPLAGGQGEQFF
NA	TRBV7-9	NA	TRBJ2-1	TGTGCCAGCACCCCCCCTAGCTCTTACAATGAGCAGTTCTTC	CASTPPSSYNEQFF
NA	TRBV7-2	NA	TRBJ2-7	TGTGCCAGCAGCTTAGCCGTGGCAGGGGCTAACTCCTACGAGCAGTACTTC	CASSLAVAGANSYEQYF
once	TRBV5-6	NA	TRBJ1-1	TGTGCCAGCAGCCTAGGACCCGGAGGTGAGAACACTGAAGCTTTCTTT	CASSLGPGGENTEAFF
NA	TRBV7-3	NA	TRBJ2-7	TGTGCCAGCAGCTCCTCTGGGCAGCAGTACTTC	CASSSSGQQYF
NA	TRBV27	TRBD2	TRBJ2-1	TGTGCCAGCAGTTTGGGAGGGCCATACAATGAGCAGTTCTTC	CASSLGGPYNEQFF
NA	TRBV28	NA	TRBJ2-7	TGTGCCAGCAACCCAGGGTTAGGGGGTTCTTACGAGCAGTACTTC	CASNPGLGGSYEQYF
NA	TRBV28	NA	TRBJ2-4	TGTGCCAGCCAGGACTCCCTGGAAAACATTCAGTACTTC	CASQDSLENIQYF
NA	TRBV7-2	NA	TRBJ2-1	TGTGCCAGCAGCTTAGCCCGGGAGAATGGTGAGCAGTTCTTC	CASSLARENGEQFF